The rows below give T cell receptor beta chains drawn from one sample of a study of blood T cells in healthy people across ages. TCRdb independently ran MiXCR on the 5' RACE reads; one entry per CDR3 protein. The table records hundreds of thousands of distinct CDR3 sequences, around three fifths of them present only once. The specimen sequenced was blood. The receptors stem from a man between 40 and 49 years old in good health. CDR3s include the opening cysteine and the closing phenylalanine or tryptophan. A D gene is named only where the DNA matches it firmly. Clone size is given for some rows only: seen once, a few or many times, or a class if the clone is expanded.

CDR3 DNA,CDR3 protein,clone size,D gene,J gene,V gene
TGTGCCAGCAGAGACAGAAGCTATGGCTACACCTTC,CASRDRSYGYTF,.,.,TRBJ1-2,TRBV9
TGTGCCAGCAGTGCCGCCTTTGGGACTGAAGCTTTCTTT,CASSAAFGTEAFF,few,.,TRBJ1-1,TRBV6-4
TGTGCCAGCAGCTTGGATTCAGGGGGCGTCATATACGAGCAGTACTTC,CASSLDSGGVIYEQYF,.,TRBD1,TRBJ2-7,TRBV5-6
TGTGCCAGCAGCCGCGCGTCCCCGGGACCCTACAATGAGCAGTTCTTC,CASSRASPGPYNEQFF,.,.,TRBJ2-1,TRBV7-2
TGTGCCAGCAGCTTAGTATCGAGTCTTGATGGCTACACCTTC,CASSLVSSLDGYTF,.,.,TRBJ1-2,TRBV13
TGTGCCATCAGTGACTTAGACGAGCAGTACTTC,CAISDLDEQYF,few,.,TRBJ2-7,TRBV10-3
TGTGCCAGCAGCTTAGAGGGGGCCGGGAACACTGAAGCTTTCTTT,CASSLEGAGNTEAFF,.,TRBD1,TRBJ1-1,TRBV7-2
TGCGCCAGCAGCTTGGGGGGGGCGCGGGGGATCAATGAGCAGTTCTTC,CASSLGGARGINEQFF,.,.,TRBJ2-1,TRBV5-1
TGTGCTAGTGTTGAGAACACTGAAGCTTTCTTT,CASVENTEAFF,.,.,TRBJ1-1,TRBV12-5
TGTGCCAGCAGTCTCACGGACAGGCTCCCCTACGAGCAGTACTTC,CASSLTDRLPYEQYF,few,TRBD1,TRBJ2-7,TRBV28
TGTGCCAGCAGTGACGCAGGGGGCACAGATACGCAGTATTTT,CASSDAGGTDTQYF,.,.,TRBJ2-3,TRBV6-4
TGCAGCGCCAGGATGAGCTCCTACGAGCAGTACTTC,CSARMSSYEQYF,few,.,TRBJ2-7,TRBV29-1
TGTGCCAGCAGCCAAAGGGTTAGCACAGATACGCAGTATTTT,CASSQRVSTDTQYF,few,.,TRBJ2-3,TRBV4-2
TGTGCCAGCAGCCAACGCCCCGGACAGGCCCTGTCCTACGAGCAGTACTTC,CASSQRPGQALSYEQYF,.,TRBD1,TRBJ2-7,TRBV14
TGTGCCAGCAGCCCCCCCATCGGGCAGTTCCGCTCCCATCCTTACACTGAAGCTTTCTTT,CASSPPIGQFRSHPYTEAFF,once,.,TRBJ1-1,TRBV7-9
TGTGCCACCTCTAGCGGAGCCTCCTACACAGATACGCAGTATTTT,CATSSGASYTDTQYF,.,TRBD2,TRBJ2-3,TRBV25-1
TGTGCCAGCAGTTTATTTGGGACCCTCCGGAGGCAAGAGACCCAGTACTTC,CASSLFGTLRRQETQYF,.,.,TRBJ2-5,TRBV27
TGTGCCAGCAGCGTAGAGGGTCGCACAGATACGCAGTATTTT,CASSVEGRTDTQYF,.,.,TRBJ2-3,TRBV9
TGTGCCAGCAGTTTTGGCACCATCTACGAGCAGTACTTC,CASSFGTIYEQYF,few,.,TRBJ2-7,TRBV27
TGTGCCAGCAGTGAACTACCGGGACGGGGCTCCTACGAGCAGTACTTC,CASSELPGRGSYEQYF,.,.,TRBJ2-7,TRBV2
TGTGCCAGCAGCGCCCGTCTGAGCCAGCCCCAGCATTTT,CASSARLSQPQHF,.,.,TRBJ1-5,TRBV7-2
TGTGCCAGCAGTTCCCACCTGACCGAGCCAGGGGCCAACGTCCTGACTTTC,CASSSHLTEPGANVLTF,.,.,TRBJ2-6,TRBV6-2/TRBV6-3
TGTGCCAGCAGGCAGGGGGCGGACTCAAAGTTCTTC,CASRQGADSKFF,.,TRBD1,TRBJ2-1,TRBV12-3/TRBV12-4
TGCAGTGCTAGGAACGGACAGGCCCGCAATCAGCCCCAGCATTTT,CSARNGQARNQPQHF,.,TRBD1,TRBJ1-5,TRBV20-1
TGTGCCAGCAACGCCGGGGACAGCTCCTACGAGCAGTACTTC,CASNAGDSSYEQYF,.,TRBD1,TRBJ2-7,TRBV12-3/TRBV12-4
TGTGCCAGCAGCGCGGACAGGGGGTATAGATACGCGTATTTT,CASSADRGYRYAYF,.,TRBD1,TRBJ2-3,TRBV5-8
TGTGCCAGCAGGTCAACCCGGGACAGGAGGAGCACAGATACGCAGTATTTT,CASRSTRDRRSTDTQYF,.,TRBD1,TRBJ2-3,TRBV7-9
TGTGCCAGCAGCTTCCAGGGTTCCAGTACAGCCTATGGCTACACCTTC,CASSFQGSSTAYGYTF,once,.,TRBJ1-2,TRBV7-2
TGTGCCAGCACCGGTCAGGCCCGGCCTGGGGCCAACGTCCTGACTTTC,CASTGQARPGANVLTF,.,.,TRBJ2-6,TRBV7-9
TGTGCCAGCAGCATTGACCCCGGTAGCGGAGTAAAGTATACGCAGTATTTT,CASSIDPGSGVKYTQYF,.,.,TRBJ2-3,TRBV9
TGTGCCAGCAGTTACTCGGGTGCGGGATCACCCCTCCACTTT,CASSYSGAGSPLHF,once,.,TRBJ1-6,TRBV6-5
TGCGCCAGCAGCTTGTTAGGGCAGGGCAGTGATACGCAGTATTTT,CASSLLGQGSDTQYF,.,.,TRBJ2-3,TRBV5-1
TGTGCCAGCATCCCACAGGGGACCCACTACGAGCAGTACTTC,CASIPQGTHYEQYF,.,TRBD1,TRBJ2-7,TRBV28
TGTGCCAGCAGCTTTACCACAACATACTACAATGAGCAGGTCTTC,CASSFTTTYYNEQVF,.,.,TRBJ2-1,TRBV7-2
TGTGCCAGCAGTTACTCGGCGGGACGGCAAGAGACCCAGTACTTC,CASSYSAGRQETQYF,.,.,TRBJ2-5,TRBV6-5
TGCAGCGTTAGAATTACAGGGGTTTCCTACGAGCAGTACTTC,CSVRITGVSYEQYF,.,TRBD1,TRBJ2-7,TRBV29-1
TGTGCCAGCAGGCCCGCCCGACAGGACTTGGATACGCAGTATTTT,CASRPARQDLDTQYF,.,.,TRBJ2-3,TRBV11-2